A selection of T cell receptor beta chains follows, all from one sample in a study of cytomegalovirus exposure and HLA in healthy donors. TCRdb's copy holds only in-frame clones and misses some; the assay was immunoSEQ multiplex PCR. The table shows about 120,000 clones, with 65% to 90% occurring only once. Sequences were obtained from PBMCs. The receptor source for this set is a male donor in good health and CMV-seropositive. Each CDR3 is given with its conserved first and last residue. The D gene is left open where the match is weak. Clone size is not always given. Where it is, it says once, few, many or a class for expanded clones.

CDR3 DNA	CDR3 protein	clone size	V gene	J gene	D gene
TGTGCCAGCAGTTTCGGGGGGACAGATACGCAGTATTTT	CASSFGGTDTQYF	NA	TRBV27	TRBJ2-3	TRBD2
TGTGCCAGCAGCGTAGTGAGCGGGGGCCCAGATACGCAGTATTTT	CASSVVSGGPDTQYF	NA	TRBV9	TRBJ2-3	TRBD2
TGTGCCAGCAGTTTAATTGAGCGGTACAGCACAGATACGCAGTATTTT	CASSLIERYSTDTQYF	medium-sized	TRBV28	TRBJ2-3	NA
TGTGCCAGCAGTTACTCGAGAGCCTTAGATACGCAGTATTTT	CASSYSRALDTQYF	NA	TRBV6-5	TRBJ2-3	NA
TGTTCCAGCAGCTTCGGGGTCTCTGGGGCCAACGTCCTGACTTTC	CSSSFGVSGANVLTF	NA	TRBV7-9	TRBJ2-6	NA
TGTGCCAGTAGCACAAGACAGGGGTGGTTCCCAGAGACCCAGTACTTC	CASSTRQGWFPETQYF	few	TRBV19	TRBJ2-5	TRBD1
TGTGCCAGCAGCGAGACAGGGAACGAGCAGTACTTC	CASSETGNEQYF	NA	TRBV7-9	TRBJ2-7	TRBD1
TGTGCCAGCAGCTTGGATCCAGACACTGAAGCTTTCTTT	CASSLDPDTEAFF	NA	TRBV5-6	TRBJ1-1	NA
TGCGCCAGCAGCTTAACCGGGACTAGGACCTACGAGCAGTACTTC	CASSLTGTRTYEQYF	NA	TRBV4-1	TRBJ2-7	TRBD2
TGTGCCAGCTCCCCGGAGATACAGGGGGAAACTAATGAAAAACTGTTTTTT	CASSPEIQGETNEKLFF	once	TRBV18	TRBJ1-4	TRBD1
TGCGCCAGCAGCCTTAGACAGGACTCCTACGAGCAGTACTTC	CASSLRQDSYEQYF	NA	TRBV5-1	TRBJ2-7	NA
TGTGCCAGTAGTATTTCTAGCGGAACCTACAATGAGCAGTTCTTC	CASSISSGTYNEQFF	NA	TRBV19	TRBJ2-1	TRBD2
TGTGCCACCTCTGACAGGGTGGGGCCTGGGGCCAACGGCCTGACTTTC	CATSDRVGPGANGLTF	NA	TRBV15	TRBJ2-6	TRBD1
TGTGCCTGGAGTGTAAGAGGGTTCGGCATTCAGTACTTC	CAWSVRGFGIQYF	NA	TRBV30	TRBJ2-4	NA
TGTGCCAGTAGTATGGGAGGGGCCTACGAGCAGTACTTC	CASSMGGAYEQYF	NA	TRBV19	TRBJ2-7	TRBD2
TGTGCCATCAGTCCTTCCACTGGGACTAGCGGAAACCTCTACGAGCAGTACTTC	CAISPSTGTSGNLYEQYF	NA	TRBV10-3	TRBJ2-7	TRBD2